The rows below give T cell receptor beta chains drawn from one sample of a study of shared clonotypes between healthy human individuals. Sequencing used immunoSEQ multiplex PCR; TCRdb keeps in-frame clones, though not all of them. The sample includes 2 million to 2.5 million clones, about 94% seen only once; the top ten take over 0.1%. Sequencing was done on a sample of naive CD4+ T cells sorted from blood. All receptors derive from a man between 18 and 35 years old in good health. Both conserved end residues are trimmed from each CDR3. The order of the fields is J gene, V gene, clone size, CDR3 protein. A row's size may be missing; if present it is once, few, many or a size class.

J gene: TRBJ2-1
V gene: TRBV6-1
clone size: NA
CDR3 protein: ASSEAPTSGVYNEQF

J gene: TRBJ2-7
V gene: TRBV6-6
clone size: NA
CDR3 protein: ASTSLLGEQY

J gene: TRBJ2-3
V gene: TRBV9
clone size: NA
CDR3 protein: ASRGEAWTDTQY

J gene: TRBJ1-1
V gene: TRBV10-2
clone size: NA
CDR3 protein: ASSEATQNTEAF

J gene: TRBJ1-1
V gene: TRBV5-1
clone size: NA
CDR3 protein: ASSPDRKATEAF

J gene: TRBJ2-1
V gene: TRBV10-3
clone size: NA
CDR3 protein: AIRGTSGAPYNEQF

J gene: TRBJ1-1
V gene: TRBV2
clone size: few
CDR3 protein: ASSPLRDTEAF

J gene: TRBJ2-1
V gene: TRBV25-1
clone size: NA
CDR3 protein: ASSGMDRGIYNEQF

J gene: TRBJ2-1
V gene: TRBV11-2
clone size: NA
CDR3 protein: AVGAHPYNEQF

J gene: TRBJ1-1
V gene: TRBV11-2
clone size: NA
CDR3 protein: ASTLDRRETEAF

J gene: TRBJ2-7
V gene: TRBV6-6
clone size: NA
CDR3 protein: ASRPSRDKATYEQY

J gene: TRBJ2-3
V gene: TRBV9
clone size: NA
CDR3 protein: ASSVGGTQGITDTQY

J gene: TRBJ2-7
V gene: TRBV6-6
clone size: NA
CDR3 protein: ASSYQGSYEQY

J gene: TRBJ2-7
V gene: TRBV5-1
clone size: once
CDR3 protein: ASSLVDGYSYEQY